This TCR beta chain was captured in a study of blood T cells in healthy people across ages. This clonotype occurred a few times. Its antigen is unidentified. The extraction recovered at least 5.5 micrograms of total RNA per sample. General observations from the study: Greater diversity and more naive CD4+ cells were seen in long-lived donors than in aged donors. Roughly linear age-related decline in beta diversity appeared, significant by age about 37.

PCR was performed a second time for roughly 6 to 12 cycles using a sample-barcoded 5' primer and a J-beta primer mix. Each cDNA molecule was tagged by a template-switch adaptor that had 12 random nucleotides. Each CDR3 protein is one row after TCRdb ran MiXCR on the 5' RACE reads. The sample contains more than 650,000 distinct CDR3 sequences, 22% of which appear only once. Germline V gene lookup returns CDR1 SGHNT and CDR2 YYREEE (reference sequence). The CDR3 is made up of 17 amino acids. The junction had 15 bases not matched to a gene; V was cut back by 4 bases and J by 8 bases. The sample consisted of blood. This chain uses TRBV5-4 with TRBJ2-1, with 10 bases that match TRBD2. This receptor was taken from a man between 65 and 85 years old in good health. The CDR3 is CASSKGGQASGRHEQFF. CDR3 coding DNA: TGTGCCAGCAGCAAAGGAGGTCAGGCTAGCGGGAGACATGAGCAGTTCTTC.